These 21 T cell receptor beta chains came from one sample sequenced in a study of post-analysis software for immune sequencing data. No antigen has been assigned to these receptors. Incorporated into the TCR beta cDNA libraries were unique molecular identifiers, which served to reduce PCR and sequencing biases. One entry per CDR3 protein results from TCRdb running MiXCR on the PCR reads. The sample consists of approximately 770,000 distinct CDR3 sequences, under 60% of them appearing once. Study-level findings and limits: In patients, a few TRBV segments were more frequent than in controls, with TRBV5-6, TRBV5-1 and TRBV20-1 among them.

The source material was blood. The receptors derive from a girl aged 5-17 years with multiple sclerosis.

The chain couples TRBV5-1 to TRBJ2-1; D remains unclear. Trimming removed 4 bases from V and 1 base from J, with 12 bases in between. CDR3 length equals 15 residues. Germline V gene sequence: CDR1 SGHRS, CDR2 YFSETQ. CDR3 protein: CASSPYADSYNEQFF. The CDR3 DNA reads TGCGCCAGCAGCCCGTACGCGGATTCCTACAATGAGCAGTTCTTC.

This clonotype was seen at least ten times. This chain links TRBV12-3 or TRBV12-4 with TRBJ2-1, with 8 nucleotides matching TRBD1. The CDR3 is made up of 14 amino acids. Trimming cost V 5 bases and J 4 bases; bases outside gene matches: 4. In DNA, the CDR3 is TGTGCCAGCAGTCTCCAGGGGGCATACAATGAGCAGTTCTTC. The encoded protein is CASSLQGAYNEQFF.

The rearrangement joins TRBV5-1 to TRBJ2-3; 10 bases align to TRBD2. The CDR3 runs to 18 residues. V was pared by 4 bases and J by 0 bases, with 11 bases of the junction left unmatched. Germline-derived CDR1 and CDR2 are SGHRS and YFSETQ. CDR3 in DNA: TGCGCCAGCAGCCTTCTTATTGGACTAGCGGCTAGCACAGATACGCAGTATTTT. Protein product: CASSLLIGLAASTDTQYF.

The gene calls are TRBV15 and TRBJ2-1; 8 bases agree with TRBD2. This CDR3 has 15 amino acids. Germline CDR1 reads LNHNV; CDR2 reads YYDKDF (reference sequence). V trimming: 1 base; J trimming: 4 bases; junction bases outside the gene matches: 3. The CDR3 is CATSRGIAGYNEQFF. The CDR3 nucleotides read TGTGCCACCAGCAGAGGCATAGCGGGATACAATGAGCAGTTCTTC.

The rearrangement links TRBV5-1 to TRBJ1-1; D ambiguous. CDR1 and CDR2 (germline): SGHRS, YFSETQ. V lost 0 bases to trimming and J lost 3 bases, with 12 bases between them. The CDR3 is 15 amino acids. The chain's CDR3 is CASSLAAQIDTEAFF. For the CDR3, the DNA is TGCGCCAGCAGCTTGGCCGCCCAAATCGACACTGAAGCTTTCTTT.

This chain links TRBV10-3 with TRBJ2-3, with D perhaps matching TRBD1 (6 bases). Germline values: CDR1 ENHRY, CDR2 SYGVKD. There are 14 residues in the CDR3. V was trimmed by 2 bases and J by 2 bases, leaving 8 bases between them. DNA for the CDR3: TGTGCCATCAGTGAGAGGACAGCCACAGATACGCAGTATTTT. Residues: CAISERTATDTQYF.

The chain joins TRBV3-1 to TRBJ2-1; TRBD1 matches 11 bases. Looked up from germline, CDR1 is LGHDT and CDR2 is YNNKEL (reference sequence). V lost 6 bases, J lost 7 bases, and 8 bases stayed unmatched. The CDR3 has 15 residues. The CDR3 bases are TGTGCCAGCAGACAGGACAGGGGGCTTGTGAATGAGCAGTTCTTC. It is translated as CASRQDRGLVNEQFF.

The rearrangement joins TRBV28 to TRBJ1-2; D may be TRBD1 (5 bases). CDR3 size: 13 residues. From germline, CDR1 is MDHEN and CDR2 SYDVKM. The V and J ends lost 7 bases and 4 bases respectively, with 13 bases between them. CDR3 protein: CASTPGQVYGYTF. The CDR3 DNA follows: TGTGCCAGCACCCCCGGACAAGTCTATGGCTACACCTTC.

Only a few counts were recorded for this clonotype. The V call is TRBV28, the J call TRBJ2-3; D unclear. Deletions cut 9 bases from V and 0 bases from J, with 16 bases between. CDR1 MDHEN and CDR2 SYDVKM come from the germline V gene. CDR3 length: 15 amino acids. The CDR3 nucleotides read TGTGCCAGTAGCCTCGTTGCCCGTAGCACAGATACGCAGTATTTT. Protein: CASSLVARSTDTQYF.

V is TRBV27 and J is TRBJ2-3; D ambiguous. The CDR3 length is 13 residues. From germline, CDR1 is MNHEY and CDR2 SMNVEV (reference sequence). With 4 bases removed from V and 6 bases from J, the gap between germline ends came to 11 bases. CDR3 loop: CASSWTPADTQYF. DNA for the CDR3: TGTGCCAGCAGTTGGACCCCTGCGGATACGCAGTATTTT.

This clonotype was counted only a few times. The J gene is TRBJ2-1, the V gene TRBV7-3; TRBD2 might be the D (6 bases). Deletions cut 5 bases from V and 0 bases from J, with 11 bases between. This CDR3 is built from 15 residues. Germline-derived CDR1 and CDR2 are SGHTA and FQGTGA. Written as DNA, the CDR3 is TGTGCCAGCAGCCCGCAGACTAGCTCCTACAATGAGCAGTTCTTC. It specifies CASSPQTSSYNEQFF.

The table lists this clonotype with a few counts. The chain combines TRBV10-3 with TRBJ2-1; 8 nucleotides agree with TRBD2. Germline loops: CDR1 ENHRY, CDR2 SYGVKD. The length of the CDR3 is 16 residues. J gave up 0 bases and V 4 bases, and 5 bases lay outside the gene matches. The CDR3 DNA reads TGTGCCATCAGTGTACTAGCGGAAGTCTCCTACAATGAGCAGTTCTTC. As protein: CAISVLAEVSYNEQFF.

CDR3 in amino acids: CASSFRTGRNTEAFF. The CDR3 nucleotides are TGCGCCAGCAGCTTTCGGACAGGGAGGAACACTGAAGCTTTCTTT. The V call is TRBV5-1, the J call TRBJ1-1; 8 bases are a match to TRBD1. The V and J ends lost 2 bases and 1 base, in that order; junction bases with no gene match: 4. The CDR3 runs 15 residues. Looked up from germline, CDR1 is SGHRS and CDR2 is YFSETQ.

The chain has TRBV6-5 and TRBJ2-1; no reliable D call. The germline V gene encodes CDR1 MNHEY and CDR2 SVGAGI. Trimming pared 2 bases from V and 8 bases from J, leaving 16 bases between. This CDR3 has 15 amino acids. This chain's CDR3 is CASSYRVGSVDEQFF. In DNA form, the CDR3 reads TGTGCCAGCAGTTACCGGGTGGGAAGCGTGGATGAGCAGTTCTTC.

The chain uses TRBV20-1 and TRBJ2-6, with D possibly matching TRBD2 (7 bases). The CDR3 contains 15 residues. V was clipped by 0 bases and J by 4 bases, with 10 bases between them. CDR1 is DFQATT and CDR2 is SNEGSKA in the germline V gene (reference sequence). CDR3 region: CSARDGGPGANVLTF. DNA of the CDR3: TGCAGTGCTAGAGACGGGGGGCCCGGGGCCAACGTCCTGACTTTC.

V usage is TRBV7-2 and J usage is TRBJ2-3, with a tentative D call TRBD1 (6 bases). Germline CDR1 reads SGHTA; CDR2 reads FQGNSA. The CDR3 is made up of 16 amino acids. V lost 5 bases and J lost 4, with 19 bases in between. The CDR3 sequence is CASSPGLDRTPDTQYF. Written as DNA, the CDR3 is TGTGCCAGCAGCCCGGGCCTGGACAGAACTCCAGATACGCAGTATTTT.

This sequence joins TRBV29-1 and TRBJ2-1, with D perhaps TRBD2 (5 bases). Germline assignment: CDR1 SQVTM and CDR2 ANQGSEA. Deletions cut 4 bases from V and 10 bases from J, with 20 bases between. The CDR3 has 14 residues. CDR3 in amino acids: CSVGLTIGSHEQFF. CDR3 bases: TGCAGCGTTGGACTAACGATCGGCAGCCACGAGCAGTTCTTC.

The CDR3 coding sequence is TGCAGTGCCTATACCCGGGACTCTGAATACAATGAGCAGTTCTTC. It encodes CSAYTRDSEYNEQFF. The chain uses TRBV20-1 and TRBJ2-1, with D possibly matching TRBD2 (6 bases). The CDR3 has 15 amino acids. V was cut by 6 bases and J by 4 bases, with 19 bases left in between. Germline CDR1 DFQATT, CDR2 SNEGSKA (reference sequence).

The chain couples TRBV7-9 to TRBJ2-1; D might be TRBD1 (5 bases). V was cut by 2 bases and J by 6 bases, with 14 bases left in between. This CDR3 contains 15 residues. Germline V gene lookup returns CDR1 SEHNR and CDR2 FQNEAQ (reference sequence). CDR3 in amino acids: CASSLSETGANEQFF. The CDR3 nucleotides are TGTGCCAGCAGCTTATCAGAAACTGGGGCCAATGAGCAGTTCTTC. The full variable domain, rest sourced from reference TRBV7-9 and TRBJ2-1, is DTGVSQNPRHKITKRGQNVTFRCDPISEHNRLYWYRQTLGQGPEFLTYFQNEAQLEKSRLLSDRFSAERPKGSFSTLEIQRTEQGDSAMYLCASSLSETGANEQFFGPGTRLTVL.

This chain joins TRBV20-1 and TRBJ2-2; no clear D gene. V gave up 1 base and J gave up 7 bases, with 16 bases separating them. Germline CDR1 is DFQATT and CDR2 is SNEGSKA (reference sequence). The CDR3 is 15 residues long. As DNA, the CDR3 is TGCAGTGCTAGAGGCCCGGGCCTCGCTCTCGGGGAGCTGTTTTTT. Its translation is CSARGPGLALGELFF.

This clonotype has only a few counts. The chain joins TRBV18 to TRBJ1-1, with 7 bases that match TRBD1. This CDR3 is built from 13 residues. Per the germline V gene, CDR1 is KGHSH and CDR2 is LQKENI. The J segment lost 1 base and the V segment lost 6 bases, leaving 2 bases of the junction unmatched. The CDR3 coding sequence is TGTGCCAGCTCCGAGGGGGCGAACACTGAAGCTTTCTTT. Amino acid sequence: CASSEGANTEAFF.